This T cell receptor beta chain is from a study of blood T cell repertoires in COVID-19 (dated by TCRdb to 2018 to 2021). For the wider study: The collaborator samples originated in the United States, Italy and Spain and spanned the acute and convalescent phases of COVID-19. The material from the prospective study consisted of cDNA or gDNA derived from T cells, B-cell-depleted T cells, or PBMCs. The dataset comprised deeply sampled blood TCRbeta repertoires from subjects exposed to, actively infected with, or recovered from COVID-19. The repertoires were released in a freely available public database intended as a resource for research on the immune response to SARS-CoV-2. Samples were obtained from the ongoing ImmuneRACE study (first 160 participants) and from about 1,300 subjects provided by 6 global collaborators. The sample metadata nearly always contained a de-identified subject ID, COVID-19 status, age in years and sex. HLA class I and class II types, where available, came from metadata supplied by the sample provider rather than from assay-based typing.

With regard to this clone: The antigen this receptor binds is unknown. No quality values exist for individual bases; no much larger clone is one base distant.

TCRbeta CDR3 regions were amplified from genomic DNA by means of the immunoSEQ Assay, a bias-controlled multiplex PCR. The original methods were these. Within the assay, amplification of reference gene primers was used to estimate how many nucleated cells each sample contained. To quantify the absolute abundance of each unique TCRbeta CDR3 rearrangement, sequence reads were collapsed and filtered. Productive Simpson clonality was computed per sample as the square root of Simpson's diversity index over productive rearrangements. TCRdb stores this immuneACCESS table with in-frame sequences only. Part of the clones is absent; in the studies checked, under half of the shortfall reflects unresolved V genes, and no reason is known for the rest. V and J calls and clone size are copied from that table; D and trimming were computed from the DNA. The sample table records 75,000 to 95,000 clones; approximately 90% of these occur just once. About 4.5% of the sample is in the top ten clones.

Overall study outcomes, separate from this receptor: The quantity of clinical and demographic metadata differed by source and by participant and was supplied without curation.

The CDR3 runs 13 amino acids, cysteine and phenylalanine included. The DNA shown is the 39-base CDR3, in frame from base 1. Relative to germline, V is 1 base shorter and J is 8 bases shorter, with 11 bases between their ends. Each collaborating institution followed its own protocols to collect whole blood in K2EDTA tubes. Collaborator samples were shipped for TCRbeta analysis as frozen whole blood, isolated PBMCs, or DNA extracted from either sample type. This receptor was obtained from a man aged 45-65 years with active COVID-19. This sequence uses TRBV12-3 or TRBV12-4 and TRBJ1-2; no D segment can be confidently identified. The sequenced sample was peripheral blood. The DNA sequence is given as TGTGCCAGCAGTTTAGGCCAGCTGGGCGGCTACACCTTC. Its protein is CASSLGQLGGYTF.